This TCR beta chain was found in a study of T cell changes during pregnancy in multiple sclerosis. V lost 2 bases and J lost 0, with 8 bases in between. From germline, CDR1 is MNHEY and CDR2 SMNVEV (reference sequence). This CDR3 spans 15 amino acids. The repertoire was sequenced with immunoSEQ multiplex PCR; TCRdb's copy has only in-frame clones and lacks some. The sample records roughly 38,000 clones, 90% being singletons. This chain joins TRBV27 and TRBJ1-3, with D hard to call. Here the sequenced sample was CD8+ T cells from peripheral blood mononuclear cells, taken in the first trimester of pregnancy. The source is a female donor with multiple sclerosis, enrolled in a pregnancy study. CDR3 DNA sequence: TGTGCCAGCAGTTTACTGGGGAGCTCTGGAAACACCATATATTTT. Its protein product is CASSLLGSSGNTIYF.